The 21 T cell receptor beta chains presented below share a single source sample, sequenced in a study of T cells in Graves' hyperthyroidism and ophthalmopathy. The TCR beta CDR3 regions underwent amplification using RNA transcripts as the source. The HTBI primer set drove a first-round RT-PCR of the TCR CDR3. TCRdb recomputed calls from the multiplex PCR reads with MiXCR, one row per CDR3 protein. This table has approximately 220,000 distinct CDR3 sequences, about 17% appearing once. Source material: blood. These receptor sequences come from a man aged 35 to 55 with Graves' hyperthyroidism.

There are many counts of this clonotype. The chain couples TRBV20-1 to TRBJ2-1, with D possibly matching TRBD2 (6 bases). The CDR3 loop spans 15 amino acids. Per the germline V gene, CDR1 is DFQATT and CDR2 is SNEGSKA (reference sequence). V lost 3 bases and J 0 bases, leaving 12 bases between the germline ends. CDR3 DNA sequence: TGCAGTGCTAGGGCCGGGACTGGCTCCTACAATGAGCAGTTCTTC. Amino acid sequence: CSARAGTGSYNEQFF.

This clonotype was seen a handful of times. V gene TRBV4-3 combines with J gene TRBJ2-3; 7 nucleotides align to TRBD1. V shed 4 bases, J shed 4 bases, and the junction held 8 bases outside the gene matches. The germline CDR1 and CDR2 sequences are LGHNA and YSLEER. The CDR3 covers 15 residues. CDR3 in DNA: TGCGCCAGCAGCCTGCACGGGACAGCCCCAGATACGCAGTATTTT. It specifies CASSLHGTAPDTQYF.

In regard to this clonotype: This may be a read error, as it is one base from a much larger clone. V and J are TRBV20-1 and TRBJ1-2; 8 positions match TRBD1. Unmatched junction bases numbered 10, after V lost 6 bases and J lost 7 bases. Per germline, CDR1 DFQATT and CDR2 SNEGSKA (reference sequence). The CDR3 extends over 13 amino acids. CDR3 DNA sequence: TGCAGTGCACGAGATCAGGGGGCGAGTGGCTACACCTTC. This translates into CSARDQGASGYTF.

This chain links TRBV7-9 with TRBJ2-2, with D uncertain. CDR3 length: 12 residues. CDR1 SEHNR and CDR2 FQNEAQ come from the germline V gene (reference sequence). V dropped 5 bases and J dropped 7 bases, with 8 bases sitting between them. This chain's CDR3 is CASSDMSGELFF. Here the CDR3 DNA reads TGTGCCAGCAGCGATATGAGCGGGGAGCTGTTTTTT.

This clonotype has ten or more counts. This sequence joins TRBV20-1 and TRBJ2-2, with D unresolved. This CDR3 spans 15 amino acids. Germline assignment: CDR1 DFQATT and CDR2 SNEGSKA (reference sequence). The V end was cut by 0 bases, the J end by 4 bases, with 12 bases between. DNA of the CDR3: TGCAGTGCTAGAGATCGACGGCGCGGCACCGGGGAGCTGTTTTTT. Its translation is CSARDRRRGTGELFF.

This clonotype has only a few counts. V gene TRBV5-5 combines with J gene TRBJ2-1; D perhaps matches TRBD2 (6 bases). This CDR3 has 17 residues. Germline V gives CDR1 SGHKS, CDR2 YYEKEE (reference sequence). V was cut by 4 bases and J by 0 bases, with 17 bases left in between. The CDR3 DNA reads TGTGCCAGCAGCCGAGGGATTTGGCGGGGCTCCTACAATGAGCAGTTCTTC. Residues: CASSRGIWRGSYNEQFF.

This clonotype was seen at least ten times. The CDR3 sequence is CSAIFSFGTQYF. The CDR3 nucleotides read TGCAGTGCTATCTTCTCATTTGGGACCCAGTACTTC. The rearrangement links TRBV20-1 to TRBJ2-5; no firm D call. Trimming left V 4 bases short and J 7 bases short, with 13 bases between. CDR1 DFQATT and CDR2 SNEGSKA come from the germline V gene (reference sequence). The CDR3 contains 12 residues.

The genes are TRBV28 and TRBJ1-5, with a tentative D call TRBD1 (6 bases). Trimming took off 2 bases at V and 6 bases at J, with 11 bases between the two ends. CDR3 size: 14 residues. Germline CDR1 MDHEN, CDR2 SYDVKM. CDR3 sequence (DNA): TGTGCCAGCAGTTTACAGGGGTGGTTTCAGCCCCAGCATTTT. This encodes CASSLQGWFQPQHF.

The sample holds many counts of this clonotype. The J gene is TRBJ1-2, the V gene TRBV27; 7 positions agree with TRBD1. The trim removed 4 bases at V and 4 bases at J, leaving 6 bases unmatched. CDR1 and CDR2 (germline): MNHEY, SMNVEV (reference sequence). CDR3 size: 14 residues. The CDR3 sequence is CASSSTTGFYGYTF. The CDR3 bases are TGTGCCAGCAGTTCAACGACAGGGTTCTATGGCTACACCTTC.

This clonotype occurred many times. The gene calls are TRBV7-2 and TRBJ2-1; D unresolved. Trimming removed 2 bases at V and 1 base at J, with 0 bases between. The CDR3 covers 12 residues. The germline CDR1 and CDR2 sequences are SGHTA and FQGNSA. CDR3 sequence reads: CASSLSYNEQFF. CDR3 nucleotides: TGTGCCAGCAGCTTATCCTACAATGAGCAGTTCTTC. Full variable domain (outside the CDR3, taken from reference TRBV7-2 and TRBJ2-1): GAGVSQSPSNKVTEKGKDVELRCDPISGHTALYWYRQSLGQGLEFLIYFQGNSAPDKSGLPSDRFSAERTGGSVSTLTIQRTQQEDSAVYLCASSLSYNEQFFGPGTRLTVL.

The CDR3 DNA is TGTGCCAGCAGTGAACAGGACAGGGCCTATGGCTACACCTTC. Translation gives CASSEQDRAYGYTF. The chain joins TRBV25-1 to TRBJ1-2; TRBD1 agrees at 8 bases. The CDR3 covers 14 residues. V was pared by 2 bases and J by 4 bases, with 3 bases of the junction left unmatched. CDR1 and CDR2 (germline): MGHDK, SYGVNS.

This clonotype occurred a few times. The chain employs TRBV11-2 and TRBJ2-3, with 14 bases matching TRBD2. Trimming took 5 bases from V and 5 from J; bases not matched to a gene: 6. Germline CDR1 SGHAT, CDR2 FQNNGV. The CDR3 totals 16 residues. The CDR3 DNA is TGTGCCAGCAGCCAACGACTAGCGGGGGGGCAAGATACGCAGTATTTT. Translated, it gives CASSQRLAGGQDTQYF.

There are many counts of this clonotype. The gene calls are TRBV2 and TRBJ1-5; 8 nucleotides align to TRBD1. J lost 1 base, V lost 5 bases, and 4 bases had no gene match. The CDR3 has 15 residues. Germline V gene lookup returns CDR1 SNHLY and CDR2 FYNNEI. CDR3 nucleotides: TGTGCCAGCAGTCGTGGACAGGGAAGCAATCAGCCCCAGCATTTT. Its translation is CASSRGQGSNQPQHF.

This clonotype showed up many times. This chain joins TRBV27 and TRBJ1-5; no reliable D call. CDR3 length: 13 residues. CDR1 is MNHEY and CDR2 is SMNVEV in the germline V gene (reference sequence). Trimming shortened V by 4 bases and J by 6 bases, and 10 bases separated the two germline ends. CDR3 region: CASSSLPFQPQHF. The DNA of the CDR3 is TGTGCCAGCAGTTCTCTACCTTTTCAGCCCCAGCATTTT.

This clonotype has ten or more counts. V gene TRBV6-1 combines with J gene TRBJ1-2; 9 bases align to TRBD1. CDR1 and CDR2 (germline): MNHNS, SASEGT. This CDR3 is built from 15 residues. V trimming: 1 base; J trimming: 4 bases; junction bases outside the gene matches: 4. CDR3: CASSEVDRGGYGYTF. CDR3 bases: TGTGCCAGCAGTGAAGTGGACAGGGGAGGCTATGGCTACACCTTC.

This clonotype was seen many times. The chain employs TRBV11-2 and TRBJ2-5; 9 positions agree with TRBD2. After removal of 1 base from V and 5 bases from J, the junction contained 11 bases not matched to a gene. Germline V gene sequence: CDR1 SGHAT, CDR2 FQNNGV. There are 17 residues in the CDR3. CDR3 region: CASSLVGGGGARETQYF. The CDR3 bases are TGTGCCAGCAGCTTAGTAGGGGGCGGGGGGGCCCGGGAGACCCAGTACTTC.

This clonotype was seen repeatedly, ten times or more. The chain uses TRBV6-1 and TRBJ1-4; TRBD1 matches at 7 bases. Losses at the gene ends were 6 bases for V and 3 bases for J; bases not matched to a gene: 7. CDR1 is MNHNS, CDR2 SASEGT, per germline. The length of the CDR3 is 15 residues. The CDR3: CASRTGERPNEKLFF. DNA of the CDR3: TGTGCCAGCAGAACAGGGGAGCGTCCTAATGAAAAACTGTTTTTT.

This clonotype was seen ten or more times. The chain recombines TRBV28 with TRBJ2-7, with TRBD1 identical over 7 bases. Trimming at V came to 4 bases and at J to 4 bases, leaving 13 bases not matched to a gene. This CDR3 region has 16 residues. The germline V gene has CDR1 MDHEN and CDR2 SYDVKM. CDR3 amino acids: CASSSPSTGNGYEQYF. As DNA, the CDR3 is TGTGCCAGCAGTTCCCCCTCGACAGGGAATGGGTACGAGCAGTACTTC.

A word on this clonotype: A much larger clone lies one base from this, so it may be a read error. The CDR3, as DNA: TGTGCCAGCAGCTTGGCCGGTAAACTAAGCACCGGGGAGCTGTTTTTT. Its protein is CASSLAGKLSTGELFF. J is TRBJ2-2 and V is TRBV5-6; D ambiguous. The germline gives CDR1 SGHDT, CDR2 YYEEEE. V shed 0 bases and J shed 4 bases, with 13 bases lying between them. The CDR3 is 16 residues long.

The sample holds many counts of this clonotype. CDR3 amino acids: CSVPDSHNYGYTF. CDR3 DNA: TGCAGCGTTCCCGACAGCCACAACTATGGCTACACCTTC. The gene calls are TRBV29-1 and TRBJ1-2; D may be TRBD1 (5 bases). From germline, CDR1 is SQVTM and CDR2 ANQGSEA. With 5 bases removed from V and 2 bases from J, the gap between germline ends came to 12 bases. CDR3 length equals 13 residues.

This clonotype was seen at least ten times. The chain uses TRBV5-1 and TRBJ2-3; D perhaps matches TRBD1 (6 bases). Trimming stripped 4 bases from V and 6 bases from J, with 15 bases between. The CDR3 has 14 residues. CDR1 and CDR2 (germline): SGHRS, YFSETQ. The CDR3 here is CASSPDSFGDTQYF. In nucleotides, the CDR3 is TGCGCCAGCAGCCCGGACAGCTTTGGTGATACGCAGTATTTT. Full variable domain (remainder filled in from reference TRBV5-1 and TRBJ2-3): KAGVTQTPRYLIKTRGQQVTLSCSPISGHRSVSWYQQTPGQGLQFLFEYFSETQRNKGNFPGRFSGRQFSNSRSEMNVSTLELGDSALYLCASSPDSFGDTQYFGPGTRLTVL.